This T cell receptor beta chain derives from a study of response to subunit inactivated influenza vaccine. General study points: The authors put forward the suggestion that each seasonal influenza vaccination may bring in only a limited number of new T cells.

This clonotype came up many times. Its matching antigen is unknown. Via MiXCR, TCRdb re-called the RT-PCR reads, giving one row per CDR3 protein. The sample yields 150,000 to 200,000 distinct CDR3 sequences, about 9% seen once. This CDR3 has 16 amino acids. Per the germline V gene, CDR1 is SQVTM and CDR2 is ANQGSEA. V gave up 7 bases and J gave up 0 bases; unmatched junction bases: 10. The receptor was derived from a man in his fifties or sixties who received an inactivated influenza vaccine. The rearrangement joins TRBV29-1 to TRBJ2-3, with 10 positions matching TRBD2. The specimen comprised non-naive T cells sorted from PBMCs, sampled on the day of vaccination. CDR3 region: CSARTTSGASTDTQYF. The CDR3 DNA reads as TGCAGCGCCCGAACCACTAGCGGGGCCAGCACAGATACGCAGTATTTT.